The source of this T cell receptor (beta chain) is a study of graft-versus-host responses after intestinal transplantation (dated by TCRdb to about 2021). With regard to the full study: Multivisceral, liver-intestinal, or isolated intestinal transplants were received by the recipients. Every recipient was given anti-thymocyte globulin induction, then maintenance tacrolimus and steroids for about three years. Bulk TCR-beta CDR3 sequencing was used to track graft-versus-host and host-versus-graft alloreactive T cell clones in the graft, circulation and bone marrow after intestinal transplantation. To identify alloreactive clones, pre-transplant mixed lymphocyte reaction products were sequenced and then compared with unstimulated pre-transplant donor and recipient T cells. A cohort of some 24 intestinal transplant recipients, including one retransplant, was enrolled, and a few patients lacking pretransplant specimens were excluded. Donor T cell macrochimerism was defined as a peak of at least 4% donor T cells among recipient peripheral blood mononuclear cells. Samples from a few later patients were sequenced in-house on an Illumina MiSeq with MiXCR processing rather than by the commercial service. The investigation overall reported the following: Early after transplant, peak levels of circulating GvH clones were found to be associated with declines in HvG clones. The conclusions were limited by the relatively low number and heterogeneity of the intestinal transplant patients. In the allografts of patients with donor T cell macrochimerism, GvH to HvG T cell clonal ratios were high. GvH clones turned up in recipient bone marrow, with some appearing earlier in ileal mucosa or blood, a pattern consistent with an intestinal mucosal origin.

After transplant, bone marrow was aspirated from the posterior iliac crest or from another site chosen by the physician. The library was produced with the immunoSEQ multiplex PCR assay. For most patients, high-throughput TCR-beta CDR3 sequencing of genomic DNA was performed by Adaptive Biotechnologies. The paper's data handling went like this. TCR sequencing data were retrieved from Adaptive's ImmunoSEQ software for some 17 patients, whereas three other patients were processed with MiXCR and VDJtools. Because the origin of CDR3 nucleotide sequences shared between donor and recipient could not be assigned, those sequences were removed. Alloreactive clones required at least 2-fold expansion over unstimulated cells and minimum CFSE-low frequency of 0.002% (template counts) or 0.001% (read counts). Mappable clones were those detected in sequenced pre-transplant spleen, lymph node, or MLR CFSE-low populations of the donor or recipient. The cumulative frequency of alloreactive clones was calculated as a percentage of all sequences, weighted by copy number. This immuneACCESS table, as held by TCRdb, lists in-frame sequences with V and J called but not all clones. Of the missing ones, under half trace to an unresolved V gene in checked studies; the others have no known cause. That table furnishes V, J and clone size, whereas the DNA furnished D and trimming. This sample comprises more than 15,000 clones, around nine tenths of them detected only once. The ten largest make up roughly 50% of the sample.

Details on this clone: Its target antigen remains unknown. No base quality information exists; no much larger clone differs at one position.

CDR1 and CDR2, looked up from the germline V gene, are SGHTS and YDEGEE. The CDR3 numbers 15 residues from cysteine through phenylalanine. The CDR3 DNA has 45 bases and is translated from base 1. A distance of 18 bases separates the germline ends of V and J, which lose 4 bases and 5 bases respectively. Material: bone marrow, obtained about 130 days after transplant. The chain uses TRBV5-8 and TRBJ1-1, with the D gene too uncertain to name. The receptor was isolated from a human patient who received an intestinal transplant, so some T cells may come from the graft donor. Here the CDR3 is given as CASSQRQVLITEAFF. The sequenced DNA: TGTGCCAGCAGCCAGAGGCAGGTCTTAATTACTGAAGCTTTCTTT.